The 20 T cell receptor beta chains listed next were all sequenced from one sample in a study of blood T cell repertoires in COVID-19. Sequencing used immunoSEQ multiplex PCR; TCRdb keeps in-frame clones, though not all of them. The sample lists about 200,000 clones, 82% occurring once. Material for sequencing was PBMCs or T cells enriched from blood (not recorded which). These receptors were collected from an older woman with acute COVID-19.

The chain couples TRBV20-1 to TRBJ1-5; no reliable D call. Germline-derived CDR1 and CDR2 are DFQATT and SNEGSKA (reference sequence). Trimming cost V 5 bases and J 1 base, with 3 bases left between them. This CDR3 spans 11 amino acids. CDR3 DNA: TGCAGTGCTCAGAGCAATCAGCCCCAGCATTTT. Amino acids: CSAQSNQPQHF.

Only a few counts were recorded for this clone. V is TRBV5-6 and J is TRBJ1-5; D gene ambiguous. This CDR3 has 18 residues. Trimming shortened V by 2 bases and J by 0 bases, and 18 bases separated the two germline ends. Germline CDR1 is SGHDT and CDR2 is YYEEEE. The CDR3 sequence: CASSLKGGRSYSNQPQHF. For the CDR3, the DNA is TGTGCCAGCAGCTTAAAAGGAGGGAGGTCTTATAGCAATCAGCCCCAGCATTTT.

CDR3 residues: CSAAYRDNQPQHF. The CDR3 DNA reads as TGCAGCGCCGCCTACAGGGATAATCAGCCCCAGCATTTT. The chain links TRBV29-1 to TRBJ1-5; D is possibly TRBD1 (6 bases). Trimming cost V 7 bases and J 4 bases, with 14 bases left between them. This CDR3 is built from 13 residues. Germline CDR1 is SQVTM and CDR2 is ANQGSEA.

The chain employs TRBV29-1 and TRBJ2-7, with D possibly matching TRBD2 (6 bases). The CDR3 length is 15 residues. Germline CDR1 and CDR2: SQVTM and ANQGSEA. In DNA form, the CDR3 reads TGCCCTTGGGGGGATAGAGCGGTCCTTTCCTACGAGCAGTACGTC. Encoded protein: CPWGDRAVLSYEQYV.

The chain is built from TRBV24-1 and TRBJ1-2; D not resolved. Trimming stripped 3 bases from V and 4 bases from J, with 17 bases between. There are 16 residues in the CDR3. Germline V gene lookup returns CDR1 KGHDR and CDR2 SFDVKD. CDR3 coding DNA: TGTGCCACCAGTGATGCGGGTAACCCCTCCTCCTATGGCTACACCTTC. Its protein is CATSDAGNPSSYGYTF.

The table lists this clone with a few counts. The chain combines TRBV29-1 with TRBJ2-5; D is possibly TRBD2 (6 bases). Per germline, CDR1 SQVTM and CDR2 ANQGSEA. V was shortened by 8 bases and J by 5 bases, with 12 bases between the two germline ends. The CDR3 runs 11 residues. In nucleotides, the CDR3 is TGCAGCTCGGGAGTTCGGGAGACCCAGTACTTC. This codes for CSSGVRETQYF.

The genes are TRBV5-1 and TRBJ2-1, with D possibly matching TRBD1 (5 bases). Trimming removed 0 bases at V and 8 bases at J, with 18 bases between. CDR3 length: 16 residues. The germline CDR1 and CDR2 sequences are SGHRS and YFSETQ. CDR3 in DNA: TGCGCCAGCAGCTTGGAAGGTATGGGGCCTTTGGATGAGCAGTTCTTC. It codes for CASSLEGMGPLDEQFF. Full variable domain (remainder filled in from reference TRBV5-1 and TRBJ2-1): KAGVTQTPRYLIKTRGQQVTLSCSPISGHRSVSWYQQTPGQGLQFLFEYFSETQRNKGNFPGRFSGRQFSNSRSEMNVSTLELGDSALYLCASSLEGMGPLDEQFFGPGTRLTVL.

This sequence joins TRBV18 and TRBJ1-2; D ambiguous. Trimming took off 6 bases at V and 0 bases at J, with 11 bases between the two ends. The germline V gene has CDR1 KGHSH and CDR2 LQKENI. CDR3 length: 14 residues. The chain's CDR3 is CASSGREPNYGYTF. CDR3 in DNA: TGTGCCAGCTCCGGACGGGAACCTAACTATGGCTACACCTTC.

This chain joins TRBV4-1 and TRBJ1-4; D may be TRBD1 (5 bases). There are 14 residues in the CDR3. V was cut by 1 base and J by 8 bases, with 11 bases left in between. The germline V gene encodes CDR1 MGHRA and CDR2 YSYEKL. CDR3 sequence (DNA): TGCGCCAGCAGCCAAGGGCAGGCAGGGGAAAAACTGTTTTTT. It encodes CASSQGQAGEKLFF.

CDR3: CASSLAAGGRFYEQYF. CDR3 in DNA: TGTGCCAGCAGCTTGGCAGCAGGGGGAAGGTTCTACGAGCAGTACTTC. The J gene is TRBJ2-7, the V gene TRBV5-6, with TRBD1 matching 7 bases. The CDR3 extends over 16 amino acids. Germline CDR1 and CDR2: SGHDT and YYEEEE. V lost 0 bases, J lost 3 bases, and 9 bases stayed unmatched.

This chain joins TRBV4-3 and TRBJ2-6; no clear D. The germline V and J ends were trimmed by 6 bases and 1 base, with 4 bases remaining between them. The length of the CDR3 is 13 residues. The germline V gene has CDR1 LGHNA and CDR2 YSLEER. CDR3 bases: TGCGCCAGCAGGGCTTCTGGGGCCAACGTCCTGACTTTC. It yields the protein CASRASGANVLTF.

The J gene is TRBJ1-5, the V gene TRBV24-1; TRBD1 is a possible D gene (6 bases). The length of the CDR3 is 14 residues. Germline V gene data show CDR1 as KGHDR and CDR2 as SFDVKD. V was clipped by 7 bases and J by 11 bases, with 20 bases between them. CDR3 coding DNA: TGTGCCACCAGGGGGGCAGGGGAGCATCTGGCCCAGCATTTT. It is translated as CATRGAGEHLAQHF.

DNA of the CDR3: TGTGCCTGGAGTGGACAGGGCTCCGGGCCCCAGCATTTT. This codes for CAWSGQGSGPQHF. The rearrangement links TRBV30 to TRBJ1-5; 7 positions match TRBD1. Germline-derived CDR1 and CDR2 are GTSNPN and SVGIG (reference sequence). This CDR3 region has 13 residues. Trimming cost V 1 base and J 9 bases; bases outside gene matches: 6.

CDR3 bases: TGTGCCAGCAGCGAAAAGGGGGACAGGGGGAGAGAGACCCAGTACTTC. Residues: CASSEKGDRGRETQYF. The chain links TRBV9 to TRBJ2-5; 11 positions agree with TRBD1. CDR1 and CDR2 from the germline V gene are SGDLS and YYNGEE. This CDR3 has 16 amino acids. V shed 3 bases and J 4 bases; nucleotides not matched to a gene: 8.

The rearrangement links TRBV5-1 to TRBJ1-6; a weak D match, TRBD1 (5 bases). There are 14 residues in the CDR3. CDR1 and CDR2 from the germline V gene are SGHRS and YFSETQ. V was cut by 4 bases and J by 10 bases, with 15 bases left in between. CDR3 sequence reads: CASSHIRGDSPLHF. The CDR3 bases are TGCGCCAGCAGCCATATACGGGGGGACTCACCCCTCCACTTT.

This rearrangement joins TRBV5-4 to TRBJ1-1; possible D gene TRBD1, 5 bases. The germline V gene has CDR1 SGHNT and CDR2 YYREEE (reference sequence). CDR3 length: 14 residues. V gave up 4 bases and J gave up 1 base, with 11 bases separating them. The CDR3 region has the DNA TGTGCCAGCAGCCGGGGGGAAAGGAACACTGAAGCTTTCTTT. This translates into CASSRGERNTEAFF.

The chain combines TRBV5-8 with TRBJ2-2, with TRBD2 matching over 13 bases. V lost 4 bases, J lost 4 bases, and 7 bases stayed unmatched. The CDR3 spans 17 residues. Germline V gene data show CDR1 as SGHTS and CDR2 as YDEGEE. The CDR3 protein is CASSLGLAGVGTGELFF. The CDR3 DNA reads as TGTGCCAGCAGCCTCGGACTAGCGGGAGTTGGCACCGGGGAGCTGTTTTTT.

This rearrangement joins TRBV7-2 to TRBJ2-1; unclear D gene. Germline-derived CDR1 and CDR2 are SGHTA and FQGNSA. This CDR3 has 16 residues. V was clipped by 1 base and J by 3 bases, with 13 bases between them. CDR3 sequence (DNA): TGTGCCAGCAGCTTAGGCCCTACCCCTCTCTACAATGAGCAGTTCTTC. This translates into CASSLGPTPLYNEQFF.

The rearrangement links TRBV15 to TRBJ2-1, with D possibly being TRBD2 (5 bases). Germline CDR1 reads LNHNV; CDR2 reads YYDKDF (reference sequence). The germline V and J ends were trimmed by 0 bases and 3 bases, with 9 bases remaining between them. CDR3 length: 15 residues. The CDR3 region is CATSREGSGYNEQFF. The CDR3 nucleotides are TGTGCCACCAGCAGAGAGGGGAGCGGCTACAATGAGCAGTTCTTC.

The chain recombines TRBV21-1 with TRBJ1-6; TRBD1, as called in the table, went unchecked against the DNA. TRBV21-1 is a pseudogene segment. The CDR3 is made up of 14 amino acids. The CDR3 loop reads CASRQISVNSPLHF. The CDR3 DNA reads as TGTGCCAGCAGACAGATCTCGGTGAATTCACCCCTCCACTTT.